The next 5 T cell receptor beta chains were all read from a single sample in a study of Graves' ophthalmopathy and Graves' hyperthyroidism. Scientists amplified the TCR beta CDR3 regions from RNA transcripts. HTBI primers served in a first-round RT-PCR, which a second-round multiplex PCR followed. TCRdb re-called the multiplex PCR reads with MiXCR, one entry per CDR3 protein. Seen here are roughly 400,000 distinct CDR3 sequences, about 16% observed once, and the top ten hold around 1.5%. The sequenced sample consisted of peripheral blood. The receptors here all came from a woman aged 18-29 years with Graves' ophthalmopathy.

The V and J genes are TRBV15 and TRBJ2-2; D is ambiguous. The length of the CDR3 is 15 residues. Germline V CDR1 and CDR2: LNHNV, YYDKDF (reference sequence). Trimming removed 0 bases at V and 7 bases at J, with 12 bases between. CDR3 amino acids: CATSRERLGGGELFF. The CDR3 DNA reads as TGTGCCACCAGCAGAGAGAGGTTGGGTGGCGGGGAGCTGTTTTTT.

This clonotype was recorded many times. The rearrangement joins TRBV15 to TRBJ1-5; D gene ambiguous. Trimming removed 0 bases from V and 0 bases from J, with 9 bases in between. Germline V lookup: CDR1 LNHNV, CDR2 YYDKDF (reference sequence). The CDR3 extends over 16 amino acids. Written as DNA, the CDR3 is TGTGCCACCAGCAGAGATTGGGGAAATAGCAATCAGCCCCAGCATTTT. It is translated as CATSRDWGNSNQPQHF.

This clonotype has ten or more counts. The chain carries TRBV5-6 and TRBJ2-7; 7 bases line up with TRBD1. Per the germline V gene, CDR1 is SGHDT and CDR2 is YYEEEE. This CDR3 is built from 18 residues. Trimming cost V 4 bases and J 2 bases; bases outside gene matches: 18. CDR3 sequence: CASSHTLRSPGQTYEQYF. CDR3 nucleotides: TGTGCCAGCAGCCACACCTTACGTTCTCCGGGACAGACCTACGAGCAGTACTTC.

This clonotype was detected ten times or more. This sequence joins TRBV20-1 and TRBJ2-5; the D is unclear. Trimming left V 2 bases short and J 1 base short, with 8 bases between. CDR1 is DFQATT, CDR2 SNEGSKA, per germline (reference sequence). The CDR3 is 13 residues long. The CDR3 is CSARTGIQETQYF. The CDR3 bases are TGCAGTGCTAGAACCGGTATCCAAGAGACCCAGTACTTC.

This clonotype was seen ten or more times. The chain has TRBV5-1 and TRBJ1-6; D unclear. Trimming took 2 bases from V and 5 from J, leaving 5 bases between them. The germline V gene encodes CDR1 SGHRS and CDR2 YFSETQ. The CDR3 totals 13 residues. Written as DNA, the CDR3 is TGCGCCAGCAGCTTAAAGGATAATTCACCCCTCCACTTT. Protein product: CASSLKDNSPLHF.